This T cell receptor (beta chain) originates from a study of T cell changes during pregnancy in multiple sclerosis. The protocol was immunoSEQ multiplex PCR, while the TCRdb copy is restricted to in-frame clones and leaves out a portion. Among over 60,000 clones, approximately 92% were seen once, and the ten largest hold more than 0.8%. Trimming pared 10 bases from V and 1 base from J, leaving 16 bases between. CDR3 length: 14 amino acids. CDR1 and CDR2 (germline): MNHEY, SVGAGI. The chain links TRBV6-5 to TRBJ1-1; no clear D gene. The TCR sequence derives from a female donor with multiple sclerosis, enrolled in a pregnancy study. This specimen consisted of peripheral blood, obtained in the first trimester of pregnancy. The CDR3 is CATSQTRRNTEAFF. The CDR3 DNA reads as TGTGCCACCTCTCAAACCCGGAGGAACACTGAAGCTTTCTTT.